These 4 T cell receptor beta chains originate from one sample sequenced in a study of graft-versus-host responses after intestinal transplantation. Which antigens these TCRs recognize remains unknown. Clones were read by immunoSEQ multiplex PCR, and TCRdb kept only the in-frame ones, dropping some. The sample has 90,000 to 150,000 clones; 85% to 95% are singletons. The sample was unstimulated CD8+ T cells sorted from spleen or lymph node cells, taken before intestinal transplant. The receptors here all came from a human donor who received an intestinal transplant.

Details on this clone: The same CDR3 arises from other DNA sequences in this sample as well. J is TRBJ2-3 and V is TRBV7-3; possibly TRBD1 for D (5 bases). CDR3 length: 14 amino acids. V lost 5 bases, J lost 2 bases, and 11 bases lay in between. Looked up from germline, CDR1 is SGHTA and CDR2 is FQGTGA. The CDR3 DNA is TGTGCCAGCAGCCAGACAGTTCCCACAGATACGCAGTATTTT. Protein product: CASSQTVPTDTQYF.

This chain uses TRBV2 with TRBJ2-5; D may be TRBD2 (6 bases). Looked up from germline, CDR1 is SNHLY and CDR2 is FYNNEI. There are 15 residues in the CDR3. Trimming took off 10 bases at V and 2 bases at J, with 20 bases between the two ends. The DNA for the CDR3 is TGTGCCACTAGCAGAATGAGGGGAGGTCAAGAGACCCAGTACTTC. It is translated as CATSRMRGGQETQYF.

This chain links TRBV29-1 with TRBJ2-3; 9 nucleotides line up with TRBD1. The trim removed 6 bases at V and 6 bases at J, leaving 7 bases unmatched. Germline CDR1 SQVTM, CDR2 ANQGSEA. The CDR3 contains 13 residues. In nucleotides, the CDR3 is TGCAGCGTCTTGACAGGGGGACCTGATACGCAGTATTTT. Residues: CSVLTGGPDTQYF.

The CDR3 here is CASSLAPYQETQYF. The DNA for the CDR3 is TGTGCCAGCAGCTTGGCCCCGTACCAAGAGACCCAGTACTTC. This chain connects TRBV5-6 to TRBJ2-5; no clear D gene. Germline CDR1 reads SGHDT; CDR2 reads YYEEEE. The CDR3 length is 14 residues. V lost 0 bases and J 0 bases, leaving 6 bases between the germline ends.